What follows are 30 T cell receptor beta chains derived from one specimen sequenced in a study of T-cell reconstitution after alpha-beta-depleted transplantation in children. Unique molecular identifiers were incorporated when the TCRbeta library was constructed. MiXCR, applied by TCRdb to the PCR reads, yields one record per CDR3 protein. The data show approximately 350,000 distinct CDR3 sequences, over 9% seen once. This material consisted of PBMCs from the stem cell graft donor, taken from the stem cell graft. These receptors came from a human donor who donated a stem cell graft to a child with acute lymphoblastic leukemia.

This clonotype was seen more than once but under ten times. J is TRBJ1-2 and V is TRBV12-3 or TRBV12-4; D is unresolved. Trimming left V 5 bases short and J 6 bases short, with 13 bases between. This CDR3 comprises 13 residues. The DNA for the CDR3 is TGTGCCAGCAGTCCGGGGATGCATAATGGCTACACCTTC. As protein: CASSPGMHNGYTF.

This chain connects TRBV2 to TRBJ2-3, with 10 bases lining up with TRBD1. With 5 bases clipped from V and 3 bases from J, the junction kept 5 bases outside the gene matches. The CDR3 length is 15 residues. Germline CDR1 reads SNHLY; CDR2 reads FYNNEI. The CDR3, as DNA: TGTGCCAGCAGTCACCGGGACAGGGGTACAGATACGCAGTATTTT. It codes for CASSHRDRGTDTQYF.

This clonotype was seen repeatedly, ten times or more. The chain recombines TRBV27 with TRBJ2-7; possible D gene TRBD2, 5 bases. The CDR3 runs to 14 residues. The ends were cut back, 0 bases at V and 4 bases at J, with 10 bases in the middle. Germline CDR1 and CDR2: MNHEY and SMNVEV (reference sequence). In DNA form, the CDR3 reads TGTGCCAGCAGTTTATCGGGGAGAGGGTACGAGCAGTACTTC. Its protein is CASSLSGRGYEQYF.

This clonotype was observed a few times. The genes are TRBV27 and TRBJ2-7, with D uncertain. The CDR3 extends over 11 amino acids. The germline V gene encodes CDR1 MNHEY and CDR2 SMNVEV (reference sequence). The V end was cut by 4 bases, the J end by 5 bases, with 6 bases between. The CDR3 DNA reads TGTGCCAGCAGTTCGGCGGACGAGCAGTACTTC. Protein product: CASSSADEQYF.

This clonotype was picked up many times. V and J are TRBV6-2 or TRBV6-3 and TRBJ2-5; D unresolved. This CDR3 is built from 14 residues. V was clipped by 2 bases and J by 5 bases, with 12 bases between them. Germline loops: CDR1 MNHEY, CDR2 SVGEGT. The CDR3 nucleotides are TGTGCCAGCAGTTACCACTCGTCCGAGGAGACCCAGTACTTC. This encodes CASSYHSSEETQYF.

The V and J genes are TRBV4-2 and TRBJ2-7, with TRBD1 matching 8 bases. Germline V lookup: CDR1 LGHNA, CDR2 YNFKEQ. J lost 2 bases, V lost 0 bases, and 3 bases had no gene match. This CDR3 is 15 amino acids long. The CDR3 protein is CASSQERDRTYEQYF. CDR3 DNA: TGTGCCAGCAGCCAAGAACGGGACAGGACCTACGAGCAGTACTTC.

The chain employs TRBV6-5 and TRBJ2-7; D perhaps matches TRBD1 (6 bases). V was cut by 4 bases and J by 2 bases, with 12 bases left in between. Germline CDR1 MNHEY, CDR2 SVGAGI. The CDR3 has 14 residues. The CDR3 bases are TGTGCCAGCAGTTTGGCAGGGGAGACCTACGAGCAGTACTTC. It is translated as CASSLAGETYEQYF.

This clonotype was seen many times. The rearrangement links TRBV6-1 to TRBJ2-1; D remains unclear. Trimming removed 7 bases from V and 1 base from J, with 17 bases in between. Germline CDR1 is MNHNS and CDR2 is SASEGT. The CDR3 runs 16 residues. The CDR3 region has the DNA TGTGCCAGCAACCGAGCCTACGGGCGTTCCTACAATGAGCAGTTCTTC. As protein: CASNRAYGRSYNEQFF.

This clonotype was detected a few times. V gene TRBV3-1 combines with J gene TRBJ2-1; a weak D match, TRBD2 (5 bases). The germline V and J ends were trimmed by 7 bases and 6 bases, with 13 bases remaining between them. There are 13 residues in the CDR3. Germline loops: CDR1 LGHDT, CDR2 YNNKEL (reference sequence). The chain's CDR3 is CASTRVLGNEQFF. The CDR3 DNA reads TGTGCCAGCACGAGGGTCTTAGGCAATGAGCAGTTCTTC.

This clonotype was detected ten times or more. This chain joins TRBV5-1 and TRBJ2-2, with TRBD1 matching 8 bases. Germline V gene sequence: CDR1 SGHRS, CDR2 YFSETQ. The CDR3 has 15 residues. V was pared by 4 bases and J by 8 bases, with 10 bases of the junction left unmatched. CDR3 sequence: CASSPGQGRAGELFF. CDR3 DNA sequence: TGCGCCAGCAGCCCCGGACAGGGTCGTGCTGGGGAGCTGTTTTTT.

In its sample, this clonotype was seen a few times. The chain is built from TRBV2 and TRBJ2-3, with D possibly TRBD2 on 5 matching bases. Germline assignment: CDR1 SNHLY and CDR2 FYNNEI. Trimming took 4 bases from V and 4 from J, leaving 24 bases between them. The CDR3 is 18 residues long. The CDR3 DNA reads TGTGCCAGCAGTGGGCGGGTTATCGTGGTAGTGGGTCCAGATACGCAGTATTTT. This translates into CASSGRVIVVVGPDTQYF.

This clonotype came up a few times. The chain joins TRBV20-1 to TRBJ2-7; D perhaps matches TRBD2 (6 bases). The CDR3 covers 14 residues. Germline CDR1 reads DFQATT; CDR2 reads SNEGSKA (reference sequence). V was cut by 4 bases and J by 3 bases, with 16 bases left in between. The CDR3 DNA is TGCAGTGCTACCCCCTGGGGGGATCGCTACGAGCAGTACTTC. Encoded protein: CSATPWGDRYEQYF.

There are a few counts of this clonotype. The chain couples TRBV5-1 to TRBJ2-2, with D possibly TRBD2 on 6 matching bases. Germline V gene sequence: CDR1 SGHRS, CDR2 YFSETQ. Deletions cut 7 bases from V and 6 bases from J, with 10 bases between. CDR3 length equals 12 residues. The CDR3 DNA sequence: TGCGCCAGCTCGGGGGATCCCGGGGAGCTGTTTTTT. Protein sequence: CASSGDPGELFF. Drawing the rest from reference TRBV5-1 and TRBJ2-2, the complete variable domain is KAGVTQTPRYLIKTRGQQVTLSCSPISGHRSVSWYQQTPGQGLQFLFEYFSETQRNKGNFPGRFSGRQFSNSRSEMNVSTLELGDSALYLCASSGDPGELFFGEGSRLTVL.

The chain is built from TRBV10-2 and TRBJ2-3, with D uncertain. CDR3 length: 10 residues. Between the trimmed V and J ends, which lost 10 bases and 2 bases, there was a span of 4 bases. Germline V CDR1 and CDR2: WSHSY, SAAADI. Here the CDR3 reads CATLTDTQYF. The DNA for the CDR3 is TGCGCCACCCTCACAGATACGCAGTATTTT.

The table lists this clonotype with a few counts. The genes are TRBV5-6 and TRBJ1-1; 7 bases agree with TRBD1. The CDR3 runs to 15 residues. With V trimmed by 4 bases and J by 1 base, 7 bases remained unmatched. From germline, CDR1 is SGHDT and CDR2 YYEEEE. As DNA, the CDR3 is TGTGCCAGCAGCCTAGAGGGGGCGACGAACACTGAAGCTTTCTTT. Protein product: CASSLEGATNTEAFF. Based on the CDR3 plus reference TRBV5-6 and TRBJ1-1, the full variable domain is DAGVTQSPTHLIKTRGQQVTLRCSPKSGHDTVSWYQQALGQGPQFIFQYYEEEERQRGNFPDRFSGHQFPNYSSELNVNALLLGDSALYLCASSLEGATNTEAFFGQGTRLTVV.

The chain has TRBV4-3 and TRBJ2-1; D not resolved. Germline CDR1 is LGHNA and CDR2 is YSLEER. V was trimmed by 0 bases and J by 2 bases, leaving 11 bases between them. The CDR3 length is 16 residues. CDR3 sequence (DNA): TGCGCCAGCAGCCAAGATTCCAGGAGAACCTACAATGAGCAGTTCTTC. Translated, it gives CASSQDSRRTYNEQFF.

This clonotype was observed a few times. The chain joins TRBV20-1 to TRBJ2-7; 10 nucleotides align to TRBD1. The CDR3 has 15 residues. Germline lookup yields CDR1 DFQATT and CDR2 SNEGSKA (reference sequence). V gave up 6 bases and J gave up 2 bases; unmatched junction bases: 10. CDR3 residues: CSATTGTGVAYEQYF. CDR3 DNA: TGCAGTGCCACTACCGGGACAGGGGTCGCCTACGAGCAGTACTTC.

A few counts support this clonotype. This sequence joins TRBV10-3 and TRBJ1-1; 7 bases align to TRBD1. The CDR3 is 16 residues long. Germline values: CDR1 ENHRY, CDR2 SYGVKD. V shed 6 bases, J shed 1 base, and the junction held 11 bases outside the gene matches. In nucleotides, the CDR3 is TGTGCCATCAGCGGTGCCACGGGGACAGCGAACACTGAAGCTTTCTTT. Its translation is CAISGATGTANTEAFF.

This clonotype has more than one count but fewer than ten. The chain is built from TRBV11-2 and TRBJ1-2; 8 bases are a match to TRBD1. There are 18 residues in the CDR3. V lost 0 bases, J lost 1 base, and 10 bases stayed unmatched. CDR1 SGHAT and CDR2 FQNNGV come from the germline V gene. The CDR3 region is CASSLELGQGHINYGYTF. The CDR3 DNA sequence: TGTGCCAGCAGCTTAGAGTTAGGACAGGGCCATATTAACTATGGCTACACCTTC. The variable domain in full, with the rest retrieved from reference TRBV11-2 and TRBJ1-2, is EAGVAQSPRYKIIEKRQSVAFWCNPISGHATLYWYQQILGQGPKLLIQFQNNGVVDDSQLPKDRFSAERLKGVDSTLKIQPAKLEDSAVYLCASSLELGQGHINYGYTFGSGTRLTVV.

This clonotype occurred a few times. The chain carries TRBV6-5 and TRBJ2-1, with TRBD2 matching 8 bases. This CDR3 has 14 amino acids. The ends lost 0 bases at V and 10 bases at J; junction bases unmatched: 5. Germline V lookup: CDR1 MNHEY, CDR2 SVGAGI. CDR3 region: CASSYSITSGEQFF. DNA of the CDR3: TGTGCCAGCAGTTACTCGATTACTAGCGGAGAGCAGTTCTTC.

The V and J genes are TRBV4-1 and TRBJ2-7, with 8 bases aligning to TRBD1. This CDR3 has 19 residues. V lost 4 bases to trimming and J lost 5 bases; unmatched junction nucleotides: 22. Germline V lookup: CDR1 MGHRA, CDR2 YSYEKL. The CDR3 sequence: CASSLLRGPFGQGGNEQYF. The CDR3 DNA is TGCGCCAGCAGCCTACTCCGGGGGCCTTTTGGACAGGGAGGCAACGAGCAGTACTTC.

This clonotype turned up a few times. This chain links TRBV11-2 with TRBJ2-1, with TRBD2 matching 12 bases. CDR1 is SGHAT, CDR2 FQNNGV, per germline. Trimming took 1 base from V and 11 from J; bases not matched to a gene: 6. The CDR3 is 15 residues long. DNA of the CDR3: TGTGCCAGCAGCTTAGCGATCCTAGCGGGAGGGAAGCAGTTCTTC. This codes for CASSLAILAGGKQFF.

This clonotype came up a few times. The CDR3 spells CASSQSWDRSSYNSPLHF. The CDR3 bases are TGTGCCAGCAGCCAGTCATGGGACCGCAGCTCCTATAATTCACCCCTCCACTTT. This rearrangement joins TRBV4-2 to TRBJ1-6; weak D call: TRBD1 (5 bases). In germline, CDR1 is LGHNA, CDR2 YNFKEQ. There are 18 residues in the CDR3. Trimming pared 3 bases from V and 0 bases from J, leaving 15 bases between.

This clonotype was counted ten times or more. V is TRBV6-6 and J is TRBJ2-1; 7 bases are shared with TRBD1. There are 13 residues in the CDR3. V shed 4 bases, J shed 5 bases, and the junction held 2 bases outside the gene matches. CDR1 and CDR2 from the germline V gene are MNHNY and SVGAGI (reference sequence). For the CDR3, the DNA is TGTGCCAGCAGTTCCGGGACAGACAATGAGCAGTTCTTC. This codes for CASSSGTDNEQFF.

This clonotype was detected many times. CDR3 region: CASSLVVTSGDRTHTQYF. The CDR3 region has the DNA TGTGCCAGCAGCTTAGTTGTCACTAGCGGGGATCGGACGCATACGCAGTATTTT. The chain joins TRBV11-2 to TRBJ2-3; 10 bases line up with TRBD2. The ends lost 1 base at V and 7 bases at J; junction bases unmatched: 14. CDR1 and CDR2 from the germline V gene are SGHAT and FQNNGV. This CDR3 region has 18 residues.

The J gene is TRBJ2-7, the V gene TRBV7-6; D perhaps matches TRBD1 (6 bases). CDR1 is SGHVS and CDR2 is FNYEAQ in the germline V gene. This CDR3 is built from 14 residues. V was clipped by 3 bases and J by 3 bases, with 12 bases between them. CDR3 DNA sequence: TGTGCCAGCAGCTTCGAGGACAGCTACTACGAGCAGTACTTC. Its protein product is CASSFEDSYYEQYF.

The chain's CDR3 is CASTYGLAGGELFF. The DNA for the CDR3 is TGTGCCAGCACCTATGGCCTAGCTGGCGGGGAGCTGTTTTTT. The chain carries TRBV12-3 or TRBV12-4 and TRBJ2-2; the D gene is possibly TRBD2 (5 bases). V lost 7 bases and J lost 7, with 16 bases in between. This CDR3 is built from 14 residues.

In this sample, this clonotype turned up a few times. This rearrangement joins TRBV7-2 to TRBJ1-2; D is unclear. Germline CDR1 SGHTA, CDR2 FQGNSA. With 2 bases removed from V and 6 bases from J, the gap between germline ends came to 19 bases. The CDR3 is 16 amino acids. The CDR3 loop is CASSLTPAGLLDGYTF. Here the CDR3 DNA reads TGTGCCAGCAGCTTAACCCCGGCGGGATTGTTGGATGGCTACACCTTC.

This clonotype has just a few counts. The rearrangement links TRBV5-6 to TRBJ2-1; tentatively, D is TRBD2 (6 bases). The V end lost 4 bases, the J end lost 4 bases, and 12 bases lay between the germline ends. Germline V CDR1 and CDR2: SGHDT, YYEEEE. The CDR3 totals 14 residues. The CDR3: CASSPLRGYNEQFF. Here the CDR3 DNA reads TGTGCCAGCAGCCCCCTCCGGGGGTACAATGAGCAGTTCTTC.

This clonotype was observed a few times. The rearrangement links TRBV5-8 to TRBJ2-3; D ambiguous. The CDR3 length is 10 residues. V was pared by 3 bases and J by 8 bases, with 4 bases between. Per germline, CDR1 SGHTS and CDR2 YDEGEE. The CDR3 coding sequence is TGTGCCAGCAGCTGGGCTACGCAGTATTTT. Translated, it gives CASSWATQYF.